Listed below are T cell receptor beta chains from one sample, sequenced in a study of stem cell transplantation in POMP-related autoinflammatory disease. Produced via immunoSEQ multiplex PCR; TCRdb's table is partial and in-frame only. The data hold some 9,400 clones, with 79% observed a single time. This specimen consisted of CD4+ T cells from PBMCs, obtained after stem cell transplantation. Source of these receptors: a human patient with POMP-related autoinflammation and immune dysregulation (PRAID). The graft donor may be the source of some T cells. Both conserved end residues are part of each CDR3. Fields, in order: D gene, V gene, CDR3 length, J gene, clone size, CDR3 DNA, CDR3 protein. A D gene is named only where the DNA matches it firmly. Only some rows state a clone size, as once, few, many or a class for expanded clones.

d_gene: -; v_gene: TRBV7-9; len: 14; j_gene: TRBJ2-2; abundance: once; CDR3nt: TGTGCCAGCAGTAGGGCGTCCAACACCGGGGAGCTGTTTTTT; CDR3aa: CASSRASNTGELFF
d_gene: -; v_gene: TRBV7-8; len: 14; j_gene: TRBJ2-7; abundance: -; CDR3nt: TGTGCCAGCAGCTTGGGGACTGGGGCCTACGAGCAGTACTTC; CDR3aa: CASSLGTGAYEQYF
d_gene: -; v_gene: TRBV18; len: 14; j_gene: TRBJ1-1; abundance: -; CDR3nt: TGTGCCAGCTCACCACCGGCAAGGCACGCTGAAGCTTTCTTT; CDR3aa: CASSPPARHAEAFF
d_gene: TRBD1; v_gene: TRBV18; len: 14; j_gene: TRBJ2-5; abundance: -; CDR3nt: TGTGCCAGCACCTCCGGGACAGGGGTAGAGACCCAGTACTTC; CDR3aa: CASTSGTGVETQYF
d_gene: TRBD1; v_gene: TRBV27; len: 17; j_gene: TRBJ2-6; abundance: -; CDR3nt: TGTGCCAGCAGTCGGACAGGGGGACTCTCTGGGGCCAACGTCCTGACTTTC; CDR3aa: CASSRTGGLSGANVLTF
d_gene: -; v_gene: TRBV5-1; len: 15; j_gene: TRBJ1-3; abundance: -; CDR3nt: TGCGCCAGCAGCCCTACGATTGTCTCTGGAAACACCATATATTTT; CDR3aa: CASSPTIVSGNTIYF
d_gene: -; v_gene: TRBV9; len: 15; j_gene: TRBJ2-1; abundance: -; CDR3nt: TGTGCCAGCAGCGCCCGACAGGCAACAGGAAATGAGCAGTTCTTC; CDR3aa: CASSARQATGNEQFF
d_gene: TRBD1; v_gene: TRBV7-2; len: 14; j_gene: TRBJ1-1; abundance: once; CDR3nt: TGTGCCAGCAGCTTAGGAGGGGGCTTCGCTGAAGCTTTCTTT; CDR3aa: CASSLGGGFAEAFF
d_gene: -; v_gene: TRBV30; len: 16; j_gene: TRBJ1-3; abundance: -; CDR3nt: TGTGCCTGGGTTAACGGTCCGCCACACTCTGGAAACACCATATATTTT; CDR3aa: CAWVNGPPHSGNTIYF
d_gene: -; v_gene: TRBV19; len: 16; j_gene: TRBJ1-6; abundance: -; CDR3nt: TGTGCCAGTAGTCTCGGACAGCAAATATTAAATTCACCCCTCCACTTT; CDR3aa: CASSLGQQILNSPLHF
d_gene: -; v_gene: TRBV30; len: 13; j_gene: TRBJ1-4; abundance: -; CDR3nt: TGTGCCTGGAGTGTTCCAGGGTTTGAAAAACTGTTTTTT; CDR3aa: CAWSVPGFEKLFF